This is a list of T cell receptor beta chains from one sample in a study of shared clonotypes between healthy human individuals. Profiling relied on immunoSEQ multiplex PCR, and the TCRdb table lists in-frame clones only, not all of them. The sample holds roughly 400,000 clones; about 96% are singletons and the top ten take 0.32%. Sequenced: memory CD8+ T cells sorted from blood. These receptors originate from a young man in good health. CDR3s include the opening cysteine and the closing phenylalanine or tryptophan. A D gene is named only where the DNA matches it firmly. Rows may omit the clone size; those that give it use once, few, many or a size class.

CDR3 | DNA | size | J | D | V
CASSLGGLTGELFF | TGTGCCAGCAGCTTGGGAGGGCTCACCGGGGAGCTGTTTTTT | . | TRBJ2-2 | . | TRBV5-6
CASKLEAGVYEQYF | TGTGCCAGCAAGCTCGAAGCGGGAGTCTACGAGCAGTACTTC | . | TRBJ2-7 | TRBD2 | TRBV2
CASSDPGQLETQYF | TGTGCCAGCAGTGACCCGGGACAGTTAGAGACCCAGTACTTC | . | TRBJ2-5 | TRBD1 | TRBV2
CASRLEALNTEAFF | TGTGCCAGCAGGCTAGAGGCCTTAAACACTGAAGCTTTCTTT | . | TRBJ1-1 | . | TRBV6-6
CASSVGQGVEQYF | TGTGCCAGCAGCGTGGGACAGGGAGTCGAGCAGTACTTC | . | TRBJ2-7 | TRBD1 | TRBV7-8
CASSPRLAVSSYEQYF | TGTGCCTCCTCTCCCCGGCTAGCGGTTTCCTCCTACGAGCAGTACTTC | . | TRBJ2-7 | TRBD2 | TRBV27
CASSRTGDTGELFF | TGCGCCAGCAGCCGGACAGGGGACACCGGGGAGCTGTTTTTT | . | TRBJ2-2 | TRBD1 | TRBV4-1
CASSYRTGGYEQYF | TGTGCCAGCAGTTACCGGACAGGTGGTTACGAGCAGTACTTC | . | TRBJ2-7 | TRBD1 | TRBV28
CSVEDLNGNEQFF | TGCAGCGTTGAAGATCTTAACGGGAATGAGCAGTTCTTC | . | TRBJ2-1 | . | TRBV29-1
CASSPRTGNTGELFF | TGTGCCAGCAGCCCGAGGACAGGGAACACCGGGGAGCTGTTTTTT | . | TRBJ2-2 | TRBD1 | TRBV11-2
CASRRGYGYTF | TGTGCCAGCAGGAGAGGCTATGGCTACACCTTC | . | TRBJ1-2 | . | TRBV28
CAKPRTNGTSVVEQFF | TGTGCCAAACCTCGAACCAACGGGACTAGCGTGGTTGAGCAGTTCTTC | . | TRBJ2-1 | TRBD2 | TRBV19
CASSLDRGAYNEQFF | TGTGCCAGCAGCTTAGACAGGGGTGCCTACAATGAGCAGTTCTTC | . | TRBJ2-1 | . | TRBV11-3
CASIFYLMEGTDTQYF | TGTGCCAGCATTTTTTATCTTATGGAGGGGACAGATACGCAGTATTTT | . | TRBJ2-3 | . | TRBV28
CASRPGLAGYEQYF | TGTGCCAGCAGACCGGGACTAGCGGGATACGAGCAGTACTTC | . | TRBJ2-7 | TRBD2 | TRBV28
CASSEFRKETQYF | TGTGCCAGCAGTGAATTCCGGAAAGAGACCCAGTACTTC | once | TRBJ2-5 | . | TRBV25-1
CASSQVRVPGNTIYF | TGCGCCAGCAGCCAGGTCCGGGTCCCTGGAAACACCATATATTTT | . | TRBJ1-3 | . | TRBV4-1
CASSYLDTSYEQYF | TGTGCCAGCAGTTACCTGGACACGTCCTACGAGCAGTACTTC | once | TRBJ2-7 | . | TRBV6-5
CASSLSTDTQYF | TGTGCCAGCAGCTTAAGCACAGATACGCAGTATTTT | . | TRBJ2-3 | . | TRBV7-9
CASSFGLMNTEAFF | TGTGCCAGCAGTTTTGGACTCATGAACACTGAAGCTTTCTTT | . | TRBJ1-1 | . | TRBV28
CASSLLVPSGVHTEAFF | TGTGCCAGCAGTTTACTAGTCCCCAGTGGGGTACACACTGAAGCTTTCTTT | . | TRBJ1-1 | . | TRBV28
CASSGLAGTDTQYF | TGCGCCAGCAGCGGGCTAGCGGGCACAGATACGCAGTATTTT | . | TRBJ2-3 | TRBD2 | TRBV5-1
CASSFGTRKEQFF | TGTGCCAGCAGCTTTGGGACTAGGAAAGAGCAGTTCTTC | . | TRBJ2-1 | TRBD2 | TRBV7-6
CASSLASTGTDTQYF | TGCGCCAGCAGCTTGGCTAGCACCGGCACAGATACGCAGTATTTT | . | TRBJ2-3 | . | TRBV5-1
CASRQPPGEGGETQYF | TGTGCCAGCAGACAACCTCCAGGGGAAGGGGGAGAGACCCAGTACTTC | once | TRBJ2-5 | . | TRBV7-9
CASSYSTGSSSYEQYF | TGTGCCAGCAGTTACTCAACAGGGTCGAGCTCCTACGAGCAGTACTTC | . | TRBJ2-7 | . | TRBV6-5
CSVGGEGASEQFF | TGCAGCGTTGGCGGAGAGGGGGCGAGTGAGCAGTTCTTC | . | TRBJ2-1 | TRBD1 | TRBV29-1
CASSIRGHNQPQHF | TGTGCCAGTAGTATAAGAGGACACAATCAGCCCCAGCATTTT | . | TRBJ1-5 | . | TRBV19
CASSLSSGYEQYF | TGTGCCAGCAGCTTATCATCGGGGTACGAGCAGTACTTC | . | TRBJ2-7 | . | TRBV7-2